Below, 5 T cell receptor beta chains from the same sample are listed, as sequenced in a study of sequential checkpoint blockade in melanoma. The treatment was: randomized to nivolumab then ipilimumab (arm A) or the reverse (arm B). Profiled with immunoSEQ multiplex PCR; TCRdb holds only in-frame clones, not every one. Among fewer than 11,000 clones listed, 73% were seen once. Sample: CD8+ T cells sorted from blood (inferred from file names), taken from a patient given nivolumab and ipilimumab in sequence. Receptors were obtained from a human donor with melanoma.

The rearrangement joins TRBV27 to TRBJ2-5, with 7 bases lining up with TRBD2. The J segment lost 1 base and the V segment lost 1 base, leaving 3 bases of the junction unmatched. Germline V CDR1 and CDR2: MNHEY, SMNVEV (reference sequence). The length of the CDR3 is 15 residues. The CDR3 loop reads CASSLFASGQETQYF. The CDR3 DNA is TGTGCCAGCAGTTTATTCGCTAGCGGCCAAGAGACCCAGTACTTC.

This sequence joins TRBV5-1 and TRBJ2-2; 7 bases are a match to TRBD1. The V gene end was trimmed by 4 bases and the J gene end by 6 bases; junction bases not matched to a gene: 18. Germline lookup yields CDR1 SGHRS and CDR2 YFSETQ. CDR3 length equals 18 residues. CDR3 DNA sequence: TGCGCCAGCAGCACACACGACAGGGCGAGTTCTGGTGCCGGGGAGCTGTTTTTT. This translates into CASSTHDRASSGAGELFF.

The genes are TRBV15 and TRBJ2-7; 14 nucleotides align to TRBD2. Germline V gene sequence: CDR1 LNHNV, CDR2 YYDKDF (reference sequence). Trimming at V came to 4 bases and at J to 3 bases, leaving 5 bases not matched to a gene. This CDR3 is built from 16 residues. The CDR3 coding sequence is TGTGCCACCAGCACGGGACTAGCGGGAGTTGGCTACGAGCAGTACTTC. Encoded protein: CATSTGLAGVGYEQYF.

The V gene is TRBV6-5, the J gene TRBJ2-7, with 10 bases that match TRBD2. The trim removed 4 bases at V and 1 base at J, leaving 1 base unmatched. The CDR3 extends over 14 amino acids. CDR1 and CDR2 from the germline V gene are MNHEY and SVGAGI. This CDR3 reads CASSLLAGSYEQYF. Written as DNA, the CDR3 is TGTGCCAGCAGTTTACTAGCGGGGTCCTACGAGCAGTACTTC.

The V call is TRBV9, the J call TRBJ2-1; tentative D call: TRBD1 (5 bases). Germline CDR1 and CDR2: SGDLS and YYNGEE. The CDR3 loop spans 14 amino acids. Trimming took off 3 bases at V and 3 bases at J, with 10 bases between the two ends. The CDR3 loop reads CASSDDSLYNEQFF. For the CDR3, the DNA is TGTGCCAGCAGCGATGACAGCCTCTACAATGAGCAGTTCTTC.